This TCR beta chain emerged from a study of blood T cell repertoires in COVID-19 (dated by TCRdb to the early 2020s). A note on the overall study: The collaborator samples originated in the United States, Italy and Spain and spanned the acute and convalescent phases of COVID-19. The prospective study material was composed of cDNA or gDNA derived from T cells, B-cell-depleted T cells, or PBMCs. Where available, HLA class I and class II types were taken from metadata supplied by the sample provider and were not determined by assay-based typing. The sample metadata nearly always contained a de-identified subject ID, COVID-19 status, age in years and sex. Samples came from the ongoing ImmuneRACE study (first 160 participants) plus 1,254 subjects from 6 global collaborators. The repertoires were made available in a free public database intended to serve as a resource for research on the immune response to SARS-CoV-2. Deeply sampled blood TCRbeta repertoires from subjects exposed to, actively infected with, or recovered from COVID-19 were included in the dataset. Study-wide conclusions, independent of this receptor: How much clinical and demographic metadata was included differed by source and by participant, and the metadata was provided uncurated.

Samples from volunteer blood donors who had recovered from COVID-19 were contributed by a second Seattle source. Collaborating institutions collected whole blood in K2EDTA tubes following their own protocols. For TCRbeta analysis, collaborators shipped samples as frozen whole blood, isolated PBMCs, or DNA extracted from either of those sample types. TCRbeta CDR3 regions were amplified from genomic DNA by means of the immunoSEQ Assay, a bias-controlled multiplex PCR. Concerning the study's data processing: Nucleated cell counts per sample were estimated from amplification of reference gene primers within the assay. To quantify the absolute abundance of each unique TCRbeta CDR3 rearrangement, sequence reads were collapsed and filtered. For each sample, productive Simpson clonality was calculated as the square root of Simpson's diversity index across productive rearrangements. Sourced from immuneACCESS, this table was stored by TCRdb with only in-frame sequences that have V and J called. A share of the clones is absent; for the studies checked, an unresolved V gene accounts for under half, and the remainder has no known explanation. V and J calls plus clone size are reproduced from that table; the DNA served to infer D and trimming. For this sample there are over 250,000 clones; around nine tenths appear just once. The top ten clonotypes cover about 9.2% of the sample.

On this clone itself: The antigen this receptor binds is unknown. No much larger clone exists at a distance of one base, and base qualities are not known.

The CDR3, from cysteine to phenylalanine, totals 17 residues. Only CDR3 DNA is held: 51 bases, read in frame from base 1. Sequences MNHEY (CDR1) and SMNVEV (CDR2) are obtained from the germline V gene (reference sequence). The germline V end is reduced by 2 bases and the J end by 3 bases; junction bases left unmatched: 4. The sample comprised peripheral blood. The V and J genes are TRBV27 and TRBJ2-1; TRBD2 aligns with 13 central bases. The source is a middle-aged man who had recovered from COVID-19. The nucleotides read TGTGCCAGCAGTTTAGCCGGGACTAGCGGGAACTACAATGAGCAGTTCTTC. This yields the protein CASSLAGTSGNYNEQFF.